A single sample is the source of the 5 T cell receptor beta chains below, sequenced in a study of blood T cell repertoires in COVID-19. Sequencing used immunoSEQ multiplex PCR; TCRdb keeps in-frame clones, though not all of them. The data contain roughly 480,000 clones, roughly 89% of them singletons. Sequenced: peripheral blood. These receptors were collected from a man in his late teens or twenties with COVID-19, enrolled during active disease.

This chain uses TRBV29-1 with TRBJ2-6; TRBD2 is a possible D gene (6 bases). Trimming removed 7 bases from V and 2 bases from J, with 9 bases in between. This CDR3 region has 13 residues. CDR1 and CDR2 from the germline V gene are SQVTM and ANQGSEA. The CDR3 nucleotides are TGCAGCGCATCGGGGGCTGGGGCCAACGTCCTGACTTTC. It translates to CSASGAGANVLTF.

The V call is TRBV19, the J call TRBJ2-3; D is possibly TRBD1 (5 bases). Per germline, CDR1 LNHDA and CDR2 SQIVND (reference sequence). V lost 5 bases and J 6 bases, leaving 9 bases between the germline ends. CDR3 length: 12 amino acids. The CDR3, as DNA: TGTGCCAGTAGTCCTCAGGGCGATACGCAGTATTTT. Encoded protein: CASSPQGDTQYF.

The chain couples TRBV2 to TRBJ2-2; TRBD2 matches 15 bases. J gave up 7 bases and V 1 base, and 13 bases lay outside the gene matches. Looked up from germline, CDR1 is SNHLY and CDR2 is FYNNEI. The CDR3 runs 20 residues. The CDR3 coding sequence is TGTGCCAGCAGTGAAGGGTGGGGACTAGCGGGGGGTGCCCCGCTCGGGGAGCTGTTTTTT. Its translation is CASSEGWGLAGGAPLGELFF. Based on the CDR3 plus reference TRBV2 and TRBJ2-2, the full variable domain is EPEVTQTPSHQVTQMGQEVILRCVPISNHLYFYWYRQILGQKVEFLVSFYNNEISEKSEIFDDQFSVERPDGSNFTLKIRSTKLEDSAMYFCASSEGWGLAGGAPLGELFFGEGSRLTVL.

CDR3 amino acids: CASTEARGSSGNTIYF. The CDR3 DNA follows: TGTGCCAGCACCGAAGCCAGGGGTAGCTCTGGAAACACCATATATTTT. The genes are TRBV11-2 and TRBJ1-3; D may be TRBD1 (6 bases). With 7 bases removed from V and 0 bases from J, the gap between germline ends came to 16 bases. The germline V gene encodes CDR1 SGHAT and CDR2 FQNNGV. CDR3 length: 16 residues.

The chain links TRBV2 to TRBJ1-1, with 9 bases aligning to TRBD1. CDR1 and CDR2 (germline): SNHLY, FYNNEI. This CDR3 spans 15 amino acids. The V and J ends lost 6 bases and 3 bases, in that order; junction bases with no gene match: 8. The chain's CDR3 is CASRGTGISDTEAFF. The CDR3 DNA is TGTGCCAGCAGGGGGACAGGGATATCTGACACTGAAGCTTTCTTT.